Presented here are 2 T cell receptor beta chains from one specimen sequenced in a study of T cells in women clearing cervical HPV infection. Some clones are missing from TCRdb's copy, which holds only in-frame ones; the method was immunoSEQ multiplex PCR. This sample's table reports about 48,000 clones. The sequenced sample was blood buffy coat. These receptors were collected from a woman between 18 and 70 years old with a cervical HPV16 infection that either progressed to CIN3+ or cleared (not recorded which).

In the case of this clone: With the read ending 3 residues before the CDR3 end, the germline J gene is used to fill in that end. The chain joins TRBV11-1 to TRBJ2-1; D not resolved. The length of the CDR3 is 13 residues. Trimming removed 1 base at V and 8 bases at J, with 9 bases between. The germline CDR1 and CDR2 sequences are SGHAT and FQDESV (reference sequence). Incomplete CDR3 DNA: TGTGCCAGCAGCTTAGGGTCGGCGGATGAG. As protein: CASSLGSADE. The full CDR3 protein reads CASSLGSADEQFF.

A note on this clone: The CDR3 end lies 3 residues beyond the end of the read and is filled in from the germline J gene. The chain combines TRBV5-1 with TRBJ1-6; 7 bases map to TRBD1. This CDR3 comprises 15 residues. The V gene end was trimmed by 1 base and the J gene end by 6 bases; junction bases not matched to a gene: 4. CDR1 is SGHRS, CDR2 YFSETQ, per germline. The CDR3 DNA, read in part, is TGCGCCAGCAGCTTGTCCGGGACAGTTAATTCACCC. Translating gives CASSLSGTVNSP. The entire CDR3 is CASSLSGTVNSPLHF.